This T cell receptor (beta chain) was captured in a study of T cell repertoires in cytomegalovirus infection. V was pared by 1 base and J by 7 bases, with 10 bases between. The CDR3 spans 13 residues. Germline CDR1 LNHNV, CDR2 YYDKDF (reference sequence). Each CDR3 protein gets one entry after TCRdb re-called the reads with MiXCR. Here the sample spans 25,000 to 35,000 distinct CDR3 sequences, about a fifth being singletons. In regard to this clonotype: Its antigen remains unidentified.

Sample: CD8+ T cells from cultured PBMCs, taken from culture after CMV antigen stimulation. The sequence was collected from a human donor in good health (CMV status not recorded). Some clones in this sample may be carry-over from other donors' samples. The rearrangement uses TRBV15 and TRBJ1-1; the D is unclear. The CDR3 nucleotides are TGTGCCACCAGCAGAGGTAAACCCGATGAAGCTTTCTTT. Its protein is CATSRGKPDEAFF.